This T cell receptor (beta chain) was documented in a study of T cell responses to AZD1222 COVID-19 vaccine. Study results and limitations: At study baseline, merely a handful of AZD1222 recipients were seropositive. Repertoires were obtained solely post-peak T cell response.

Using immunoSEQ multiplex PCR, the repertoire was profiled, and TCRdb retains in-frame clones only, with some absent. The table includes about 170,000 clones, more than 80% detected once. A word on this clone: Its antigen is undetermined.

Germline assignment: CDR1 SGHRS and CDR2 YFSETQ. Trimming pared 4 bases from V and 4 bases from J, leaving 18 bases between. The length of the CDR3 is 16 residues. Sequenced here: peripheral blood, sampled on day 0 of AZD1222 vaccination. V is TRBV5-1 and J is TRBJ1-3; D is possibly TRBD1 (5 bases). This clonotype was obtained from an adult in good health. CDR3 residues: CASSPLFRGGGNTIYF. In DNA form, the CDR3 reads TGCGCCAGCAGCCCACTTTTTCGGGGCGGCGGAAACACCATATATTTT.